The sequence of this T cell receptor beta chain was determined in a study of human T cells and chemical hapten exposure. The germline V gene has CDR1 MNHEY and CDR2 SVGAGI. The CDR3 is 14 residues long. The ends were cut back, 0 bases at V and 6 bases at J, with 12 bases in the middle. This clonotype was observed many times. TCRdb analysed the RACE reads with MiXCR anew, one entry per CDR3 protein. This table holds a few hundred thousand distinct CDR3 sequences, 5.5% found once. This sample's time point: pre-sensitization, week 0. The treatment was: therapeutic diphenylcyclopropenone sensitization with weekly scalp DPC.

This TCR derives from a woman aged 18 to 35 with alopecia areata. Some clones in this sample may be carry-over from other donors' samples. The J gene is TRBJ2-7, the V gene TRBV6-5; tentative D call: TRBD1 (5 bases). The input for sequencing was whole blood, taken in connection with sensitization to the hapten diphenylcyclopropenone (DPC). Written as DNA, the CDR3 is TGTGCCAGCAGTTACTCAGGCAGGGAAAGCGAGCAGTACTTC. It encodes CASSYSGRESEQYF.